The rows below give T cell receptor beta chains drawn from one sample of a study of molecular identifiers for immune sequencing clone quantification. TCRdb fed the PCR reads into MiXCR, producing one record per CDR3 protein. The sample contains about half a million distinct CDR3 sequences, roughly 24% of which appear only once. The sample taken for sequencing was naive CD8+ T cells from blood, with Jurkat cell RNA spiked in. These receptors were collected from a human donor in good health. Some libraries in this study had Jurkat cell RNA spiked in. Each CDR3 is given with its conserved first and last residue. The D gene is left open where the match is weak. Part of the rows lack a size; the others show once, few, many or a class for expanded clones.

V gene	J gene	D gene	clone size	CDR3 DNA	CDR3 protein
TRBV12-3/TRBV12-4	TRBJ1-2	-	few	TGTGCCAGCAGTTTAGATGTCAGGGTTCCCTATGGCTACACCTTC	CASSLDVRVPYGYTF
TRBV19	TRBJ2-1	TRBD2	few	TGTGCCAGTAGATTAGCGGGAGGGTCCTACAATGAGCAGTTCTTC	CASRLAGGSYNEQFF
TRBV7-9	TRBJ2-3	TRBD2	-	TGTGCCAGCAGCACCTGGGGTGCGGGAGACACAGATACGCAGTATTTT	CASSTWGAGDTDTQYF
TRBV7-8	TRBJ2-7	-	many	TGTGCCAGCAGCCCGAGGGTCTTCTCTGAGCAGTACTTC	CASSPRVFSEQYF
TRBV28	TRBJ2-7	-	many	TGTGCCAGCAGTTTAACCCTTAGGCAGTCGACCCCCTACGAGCAGTACTTC	CASSLTLRQSTPYEQYF
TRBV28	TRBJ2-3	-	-	TGTGCCAGCACGGGGGCAGGGTCCACAGATACGCAGTATTTT	CASTGAGSTDTQYF
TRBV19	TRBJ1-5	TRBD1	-	TGTGCCAGTACCTGGGACAGGGGAAATCAGCCCCAGCATTTT	CASTWDRGNQPQHF
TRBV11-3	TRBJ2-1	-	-	TGTGCCAGCAGCTCAACCGACTACGGCGGCCACAATGAGCAGTTCTTC	CASSSTDYGGHNEQFF
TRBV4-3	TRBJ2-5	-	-	TGCGCCAGCAGCCGTACTCTCTGGGCGCAAGAGACCCAGTACTTC	CASSRTLWAQETQYF
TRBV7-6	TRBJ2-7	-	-	TGTGCCAGCAGCTTAGCGACAGTTTACTCCTACGAGCAGTACTTC	CASSLATVYSYEQYF
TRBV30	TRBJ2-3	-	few	TGTGCCTGGAGGCTAGGGGCGAGCACAGATACGCAGTATTTT	CAWRLGASTDTQYF
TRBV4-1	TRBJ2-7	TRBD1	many	TGTGCCAGCAGTCAGGGGGCGAGGTACGAGCAGTACTTC	CASSQGARYEQYF